The 2 T cell receptor beta chains given below trace back to one sample, sequenced in a study of blood T cell repertoires in COVID-19. Libraries were prepared by immunoSEQ multiplex PCR; TCRdb keeps only in-frame clonotypes and omits some of them. This table holds 120,000 to 150,000 clones, more than 70% found once. The sample was peripheral blood. The source of these receptors is a human donor in a cohort sampled during active COVID-19.

This clone was recorded only once. The J gene is TRBJ2-3, the V gene TRBV5-1, with D maybe TRBD1 (6 bases). This CDR3 is built from 14 residues. The germline gives CDR1 SGHRS, CDR2 YFSETQ. V shed 7 bases and J shed 4 bases, with 16 bases lying between them. CDR3 in DNA: TGCGCCAGCTCCCGTACAGGGAGCCCAGATACGCAGTATTTT. Protein: CASSRTGSPDTQYF.

This clone has a single count. The chain carries TRBV9 and TRBJ1-2; D may be TRBD1 (5 bases). This CDR3 spans 16 amino acids. V was pared by 0 bases and J by 8 bases, with 20 bases between. The germline V gene has CDR1 SGDLS and CDR2 YYNGEE. The CDR3 bases are TGTGCCAGCAGCGTAGATGGCCAGGGTCCCACGAGCGGCTACACCTTC. Encoded protein: CASSVDGQGPTSGYTF. The whole variable domain, filled in from reference TRBV9 and TRBJ1-2, reads DSGVTQTPKHLITATGQRVTLRCSPRSGDLSVYWYQQSLDQGLQFLIQYYNGEERAKGNILERFSAQQFPDLHSELNLSSLELGDSALYFCASSVDGQGPTSGYTFGSGTRLTVV.